This T cell receptor (beta chain) was observed in a study of T cell clonality in common variable immunodeficiency. Study findings and constraints: Links between repertoire features and CVID complications were heterogeneity-limited. In common variable immunodeficiency, TCR beta chains reportedly carried fewer deletions and N-nucleotide insertions.

Germline CDR1 is SGHTA and CDR2 is FQGNSA. The CDR3 is 15 amino acids. J was trimmed by 3 bases and V by 5 bases; bases with no gene match: 9. This clone was detected a few times. The target antigen is unknown. Read coverage stops 3 residues before the CDR3 terminus; the germline J gene supplies the remainder. Method: immunoSEQ multiplex PCR; TCRdb's copy keeps in-frame clones and lacks some. The repertoire has some 14,000 clones, none seen only once; the ten largest take approximately 12%. This chain uses TRBV7-2 with TRBJ2-5; the match to TRBD1 covers 7 bases. The sequence was collected from a human donor with common variable immunodeficiency. The material sequenced was peripheral blood mononuclear cells. CDR3 DNA, as far as it was read: TGTGCCAGCAGCAAGCTTCGGGACAGCAAAGAGACC. Its protein product is CASSKLRDSKET. The whole CDR3 protein reads CASSKLRDSKETQYF. Full variable domain (outside the CDR3, taken from reference TRBV7-2 and TRBJ2-5): GAGVSQSPSNKVTEKGKDVELRCDPISGHTALYWYRQSLGQGLEFLIYFQGNSAPDKSGLPSDRFSAERTGGSVSTLTIQRTQQEDSAVYLCASSKLRDSKETQYFGPGTRLLVL.